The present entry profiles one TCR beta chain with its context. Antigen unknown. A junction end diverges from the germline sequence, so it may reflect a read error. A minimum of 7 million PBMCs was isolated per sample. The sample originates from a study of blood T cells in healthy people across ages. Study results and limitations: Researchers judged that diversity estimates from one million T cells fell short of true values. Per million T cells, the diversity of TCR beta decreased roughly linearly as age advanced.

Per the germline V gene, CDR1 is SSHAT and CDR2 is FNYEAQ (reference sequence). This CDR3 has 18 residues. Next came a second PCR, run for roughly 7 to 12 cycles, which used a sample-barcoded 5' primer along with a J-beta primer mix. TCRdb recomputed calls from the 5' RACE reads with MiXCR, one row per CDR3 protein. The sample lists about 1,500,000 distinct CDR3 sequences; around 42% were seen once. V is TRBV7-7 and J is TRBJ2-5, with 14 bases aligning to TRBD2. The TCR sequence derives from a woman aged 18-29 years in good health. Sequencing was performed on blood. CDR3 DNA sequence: TGTGCTAGCAGCCTGGGACTAGCGGGGGCCTTCTACCAAGAGACCCAGTACTTC. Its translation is CASSLGLAGAFYQETQYF.